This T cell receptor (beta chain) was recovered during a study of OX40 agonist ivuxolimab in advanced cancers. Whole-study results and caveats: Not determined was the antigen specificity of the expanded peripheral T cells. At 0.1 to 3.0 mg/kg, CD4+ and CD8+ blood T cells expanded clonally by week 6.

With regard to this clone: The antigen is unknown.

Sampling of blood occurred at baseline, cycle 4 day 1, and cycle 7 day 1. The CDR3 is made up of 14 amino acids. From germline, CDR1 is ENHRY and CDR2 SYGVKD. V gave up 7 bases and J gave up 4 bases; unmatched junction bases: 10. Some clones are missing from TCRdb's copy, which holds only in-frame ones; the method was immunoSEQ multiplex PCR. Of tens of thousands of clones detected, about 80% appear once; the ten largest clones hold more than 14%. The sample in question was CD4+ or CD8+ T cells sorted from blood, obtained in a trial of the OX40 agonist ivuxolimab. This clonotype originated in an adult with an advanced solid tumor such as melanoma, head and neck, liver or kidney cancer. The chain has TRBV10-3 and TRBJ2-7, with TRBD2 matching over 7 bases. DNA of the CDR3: TGTGCCATCATCCCCGGGGAGGGACGTTACGAGCAGTACTTC. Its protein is CAIIPGEGRYEQYF.